Each of the 8 T cell receptor beta chains below was sequenced from the same sample in a study of shared clonotypes between healthy human individuals. Libraries were prepared by immunoSEQ multiplex PCR; TCRdb keeps only in-frame clonotypes and omits some of them. The sample consists of 2 million to 2.5 million clones, 80% to 95% of them appearing once. The sample consisted of naive CD4+ T cells from PBMCs. Regarding subset: CD45RA+ positively selected. All receptors come from a man in his late teens or twenties in good health. Some clones in this sample may be carry-over from other donors' samples.

The chain carries TRBV28 and TRBJ2-1; 10 bases match TRBD2. Germline CDR1 MDHEN, CDR2 SYDVKM. The CDR3 length is 16 residues. J gave up 4 bases and V 5 bases, and 8 bases lay outside the gene matches. CDR3 loop: CASSPPASGGYNEQFF. In DNA, the CDR3 is TGTGCCAGCAGTCCCCCGGCTAGCGGGGGATACAATGAGCAGTTCTTC.

The chain combines TRBV9 with TRBJ2-7; D is unclear. CDR3 length equals 13 residues. Germline CDR1 reads SGDLS; CDR2 reads YYNGEE. V lost 0 bases to trimming and J lost 6 bases, with 10 bases between them. The CDR3: CASSVERLSEQYF. CDR3 bases: TGTGCCAGCAGCGTAGAAAGATTAAGCGAGCAGTACTTC.

This clone was seen a single time. The J gene is TRBJ2-6, the V gene TRBV10-3; tentative D call: TRBD2 (5 bases). Trimming took off 0 bases at V and 0 bases at J, with 12 bases between the two ends. This CDR3 is 18 amino acids long. Germline V gene data show CDR1 as ENHRY and CDR2 as SYGVKD. In nucleotides, the CDR3 is TGTGCCATCAGTGAGTCCATCGGACTGAGCTCTGGGGCCAACGTCCTGACTTTC. Its translation is CAISESIGLSSGANVLTF.

This chain connects TRBV25-1 to TRBJ1-1; possible D gene TRBD1, 5 bases. Trimming removed 3 bases from V and 6 bases from J, with 20 bases in between. Germline V gives CDR1 MGHDK, CDR2 SYGVNS. This CDR3 is 16 amino acids long. DNA of the CDR3: TGTGCCAGCAGTGACCGAGGGGCGGAGGGTAGTCCTGAAGCTTTCTTT. Its translation: CASSDRGAEGSPEAFF.

A word on this clone: This sample includes further DNA sequences coding for the same CDR3. The V and J genes are TRBV18 and TRBJ2-5; D uncertain. Germline V gives CDR1 KGHSH, CDR2 LQKENI. V was trimmed by 3 bases and J by 4 bases, leaving 6 bases between them. The CDR3 length is 12 residues. The CDR3 is CASSPVLETQYF. In nucleotides, the CDR3 is TGTGCCAGCTCACCCGTCCTAGAGACCCAGTACTTC.

The sample holds a few counts of this clone. In DNA, the CDR3 is TGTGCCTGGACGCAGGATAATGAAAAACTGTTTTTT. Protein sequence: CAWTQDNEKLFF. V is TRBV30 and J is TRBJ1-4; D is ambiguous. The germline V gene encodes CDR1 GTSNPN and CDR2 SVGIG (reference sequence). The CDR3 is made up of 12 amino acids. Trimming cost V 4 bases and J 4 bases, with 7 bases left between them.

On this clone itself: Other nucleotide sequences in the sample specify the same CDR3. The genes are TRBV6-4 and TRBJ2-1; D unresolved. Trimming left V 2 bases short and J 5 bases short, with 1 base between. The germline CDR1 and CDR2 sequences are MRHNA and SNTAGT. This CDR3 spans 11 amino acids. The DNA of the CDR3 is TGTGCCAGCAGTGACCACAATGAGCAGTTCTTC. As protein: CASSDHNEQFF.

This clone was seen only a few times. The rearrangement uses TRBV18 and TRBJ2-7, with D possibly TRBD1 on 5 matching bases. Germline CDR1 is KGHSH and CDR2 is LQKENI. With 6 bases removed from V and 4 bases from J, the gap between germline ends came to 10 bases. The CDR3 contains 12 residues. Written as DNA, the CDR3 is TGTGCCAGCTCGCAGACAGCATACGAGCAGTACTTC. Its protein is CASSQTAYEQYF.